The 10 T cell receptor beta chains below were found in one sample sequenced in a study of cytomegalovirus exposure and HLA in healthy donors. The PCR employed 60 Vbeta primers together with 13 Jbeta primers. Some clones are missing from TCRdb's copy, which holds only in-frame ones; the method was immunoSEQ multiplex PCR. Of tens of thousands of clones listed, around 80% are singletons. The sequenced sample consisted of PBMCs. These receptors were collected from a male donor in good health and CMV-seropositive.

V and J are TRBV11-1 and TRBJ2-5; TRBD2 matches at 9 bases. The CDR3 length is 15 residues. CDR1 SGHAT and CDR2 FQDESV come from the germline V gene (reference sequence). V shed 9 bases and J 3 bases; nucleotides not matched to a gene: 11. The CDR3 protein is CASLDGGLAKETQYF. The CDR3 DNA is TGTGCCAGTTTAGACGGTGGACTAGCGAAAGAGACCCAGTACTTC.

The CDR3 sequence is CASSPARAVNTEAFF. CDR3 nucleotide sequence: TGTGCCAGCTCACCAGCCCGTGCGGTGAACACTGAAGCTTTCTTT. The rearrangement joins TRBV18 to TRBJ1-1, with D unclear. CDR1 is KGHSH, CDR2 LQKENI, per germline. The CDR3 extends over 15 amino acids. V was pared by 2 bases and J by 0 bases, with 10 bases between.

This clone was counted only a few times. The chain employs TRBV29-1 and TRBJ1-2; 10 bases fit TRBD1. The junction had 4 bases not matched to a gene; V was cut back by 5 bases and J by 7 bases. Germline assignment: CDR1 SQVTM and CDR2 ANQGSEA. This CDR3 has 12 amino acids. The CDR3 bases are TGCAGCGTTACGGACAGGGGGTTTGGCTACACCTTC. Protein sequence: CSVTDRGFGYTF.

The rearrangement uses TRBV5-4 and TRBJ2-6; possibly TRBD2 for D (6 bases). The CDR3 extends over 16 amino acids. Germline lookup yields CDR1 SGHNT and CDR2 YYREEE (reference sequence). The germline V and J ends were trimmed by 7 bases and 1 base, with 15 bases remaining between them. CDR3: CASSGGTGSGANVLTF. The CDR3 DNA is TGTGCCAGCTCCGGAGGGACGGGATCTGGGGCCAACGTCCTGACTTTC.

V is TRBV13 and J is TRBJ2-7, with D perhaps TRBD2 (7 bases). The CDR3 extends over 15 amino acids. The V gene's germline CDR1 is PRHDT and CDR2 FYEKMQ (reference sequence). V was clipped by 3 bases and J by 2 bases, with 14 bases between them. CDR3 region: CASSFGGPLAYEQYF. The DNA of the CDR3 is TGTGCCAGCAGCTTCGGGGGGCCCCTTGCCTACGAGCAGTACTTC.

The chain is built from TRBV5-5 and TRBJ1-3; D is uncertain. V lost 5 bases and J lost 0, with 9 bases in between. The length of the CDR3 is 14 residues. Germline V gene sequence: CDR1 SGHKS, CDR2 YYEKEE (reference sequence). The CDR3 spells CASSLPSSGNTIYF. CDR3 nucleotides: TGTGCCAGCAGTCTTCCGAGCTCTGGAAACACCATATATTTT.

CDR3 residues: CASSRPGTSGNEQYF. CDR3 in DNA: TGTGCCAGTAGTAGACCCGGGACTAGCGGCAACGAGCAGTACTTC. This chain connects TRBV19 to TRBJ2-7; 11 bases fit TRBD2. V lost 4 bases to trimming and J lost 5 bases; unmatched junction nucleotides: 7. This CDR3 comprises 15 residues. Germline V gene data show CDR1 as LNHDA and CDR2 as SQIVND (reference sequence).

The chain carries TRBV7-2 and TRBJ2-5, with 8 bases matching TRBD1. The CDR3 totals 14 residues. V trimming: 1 base; J trimming: 5 bases; junction bases outside the gene matches: 3. Germline V CDR1 and CDR2: SGHTA, FQGNSA. CDR3 bases: TGTGCCAGCAGCTTAGTGCGACAGGGGGAGACCCAGTACTTC. Translating it yields CASSLVRQGETQYF.

This clone was seen only a few times. The chain employs TRBV5-4 and TRBJ2-7, with D possibly matching TRBD2 (5 bases). Germline CDR1 is SGHNT and CDR2 is YYREEE (reference sequence). Trimming took off 4 bases at V and 0 bases at J, with 14 bases between the two ends. This CDR3 has 15 residues. CDR3 residues: CASSALLGTSYEQYF. The DNA of the CDR3 is TGTGCCAGCAGCGCTTTACTAGGTACCTCCTACGAGCAGTACTTC.

The genes are TRBV10-1 and TRBJ2-7, with D unclear. In germline, CDR1 is WNHNN, CDR2 SYGVQD (reference sequence). V was pared by 5 bases and J by 0 bases, with 11 bases between. The CDR3 has 14 amino acids. CDR3 sequence reads: CASSPQVNSYEQYF. In nucleotides, the CDR3 is TGCGCCAGCAGTCCCCAGGTAAACTCCTACGAGCAGTACTTC.